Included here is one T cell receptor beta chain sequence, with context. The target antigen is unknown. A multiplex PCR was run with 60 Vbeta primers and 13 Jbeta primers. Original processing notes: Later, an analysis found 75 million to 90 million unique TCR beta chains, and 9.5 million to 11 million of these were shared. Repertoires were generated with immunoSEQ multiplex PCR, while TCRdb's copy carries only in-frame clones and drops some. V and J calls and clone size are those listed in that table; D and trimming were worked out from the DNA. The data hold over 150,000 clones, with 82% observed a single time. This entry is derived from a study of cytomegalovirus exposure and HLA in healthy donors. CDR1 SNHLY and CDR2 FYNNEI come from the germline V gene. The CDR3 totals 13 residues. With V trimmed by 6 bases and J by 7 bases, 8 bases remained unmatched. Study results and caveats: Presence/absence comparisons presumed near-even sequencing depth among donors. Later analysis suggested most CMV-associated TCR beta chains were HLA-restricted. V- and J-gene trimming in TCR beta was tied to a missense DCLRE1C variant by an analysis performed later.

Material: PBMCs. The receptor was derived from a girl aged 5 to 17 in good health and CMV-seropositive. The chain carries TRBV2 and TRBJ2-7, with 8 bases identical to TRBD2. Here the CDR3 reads CASRKRESREQYF. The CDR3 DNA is TGTGCCAGCAGAAAGCGGGAGTCACGGGAGCAGTACTTC.